The present T cell receptor beta chain was sequenced within a study of a mutant IDH1 vaccine in newly diagnosed glioma. The overall study: Vaccination followed radiotherapy alone by 4-6 weeks, or accompanied temozolomide cycles.

As to this clone: No antigen is known for it.

Study conclusions and caveats: Pseudoprogression seemed unlinked to shifts in top peripheral T cell clonotypes.

This CDR3 contains 14 residues. Germline loops: CDR1 MNHNY, CDR2 SVGAGI (reference sequence). V shed 1 base and J shed 3 bases, with 10 bases lying between them. The time point here: week 5, during vaccination. Each dose of the vaccine consisted of 300 ug of mutant IDH1 20-mer peptide, with topical imiquimod. Sequenced by immunoSEQ multiplex PCR; TCRdb stores in-frame clones only, minus some. The sample carries some 27,000 clones, approximately 80% recorded once. This chain links TRBV6-6 with TRBJ2-7, with a weak D call TRBD2 (7 bases). Sequencing was performed on PBMCs, taken from a glioma patient whose treatment included an IDH1 peptide vaccine. The sequence derives from a man aged 35-49 years with glioma. CDR3 DNA sequence: TGTGCCAGCAGTTACTTAGGGGGGGGCTACGAGCAGTACGTC. This translates into CASSYLGGGYEQYV.